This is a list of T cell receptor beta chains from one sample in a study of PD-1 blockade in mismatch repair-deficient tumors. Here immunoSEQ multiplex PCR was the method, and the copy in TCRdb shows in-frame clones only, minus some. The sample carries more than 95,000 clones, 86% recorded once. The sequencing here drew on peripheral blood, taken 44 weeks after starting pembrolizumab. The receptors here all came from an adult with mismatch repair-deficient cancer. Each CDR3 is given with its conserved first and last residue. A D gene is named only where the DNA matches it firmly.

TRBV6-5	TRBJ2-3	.	CASRPEAPDTQYF	TGTGCCAGCCGTCCGGAAGCCCCAGATACGCAGTATTTT
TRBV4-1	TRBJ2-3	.	CASSQDWGEDTQYF	TGCGCCAGCAGCCAAGACTGGGGGGAGGATACGCAGTATTTT
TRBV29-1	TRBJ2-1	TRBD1	CSFRDRVVGEQFF	TGCAGCTTCCGGGACAGGGTAGTAGGAGAGCAGTTCTTC
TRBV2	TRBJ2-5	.	CASNGGTQYF	TGTGCCAGCAACGGGGGGACCCAGTACTTC
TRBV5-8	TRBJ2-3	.	CASSLRTISTDTQYF	TGTGCCAGCAGCCTGCGGACTATTAGCACAGATACGCAGTATTTT
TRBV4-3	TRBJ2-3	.	CASSQDVWGTSTDTQYF	TGCGCCAGCAGCCAAGATGTTTGGGGGACTTCCACAGATACGCAGTATTTT
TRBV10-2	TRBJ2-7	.	CASSETRYEQYF	TGCGCCAGCAGTGAAACGCGGTACGAGCAGTACTTC
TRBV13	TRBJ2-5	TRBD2	CASSPHSQRTSNPVETQYF	TGTGCCAGCAGCCCTCACTCCCAAAGGACTAGCAACCCCGTCGAGACCCAGTACTTC
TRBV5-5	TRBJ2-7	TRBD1	CASSLSGQGSHEQYF	TGTGCCAGCAGCTTGTCGGGACAGGGTTCCCACGAGCAGTACTTC
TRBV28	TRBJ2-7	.	CASSLRETSYEQYF	TGTGCCAGCAGTTTGAGGGAGACCTCCTACGAGCAGTACTTC
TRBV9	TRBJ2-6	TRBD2	CASSVKLAGGPKGANVLTF	TGTGCCAGCAGCGTAAAACTAGCGGGAGGGCCTAAAGGGGCCAACGTCCTGACTTTC
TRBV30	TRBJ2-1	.	CAWRLEGATHNEQFF	TGTGCCTGGAGATTGGAGGGGGCCACCCACAATGAGCAGTTCTTC
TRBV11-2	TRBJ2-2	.	CASSFRARGSTGELFF	.
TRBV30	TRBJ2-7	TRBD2	CASNRGTSAYEQYF	TGTGCCTCTAACCGAGGGACTAGCGCATACGAGCAGTACTTC
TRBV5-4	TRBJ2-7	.	CASSSPDRTPIYEQYF	TGTGCCAGCAGCTCCCCTGACAGGACACCGATTTACGAGCAGTACTTC
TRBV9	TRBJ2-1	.	CASSSTRANEQFF	TGTGCCAGCAGCTCAACTAGAGCCAATGAGCAGTTCTTC
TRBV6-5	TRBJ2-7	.	CASSTRGALGYEQYF	TGTGCCAGCAGCACCCGGGGGGCCTTGGGATACGAGCAGTACTTC
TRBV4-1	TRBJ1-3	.	CASSQAAGGSGNTIYF	TGCGCCAGCAGCCAAGCGGCGGGGGGCTCTGGAAACACCATATATTTT